A single sample gave rise to the 24 T cell receptor beta chains below, sequenced in a study of blood T cell repertoires in COVID-19. Generated by immunoSEQ multiplex PCR, the TCRdb table keeps only in-frame clones and is missing some. The sample holds about 270,000 clones, 81% seen once. Sequences were obtained from peripheral blood. The receptors were sampled from a woman aged 55-69 years with active or convalescent COVID-19.

This clone was counted once. The CDR3 protein is CASSLIPLAGGRYEQFF. For the CDR3, the DNA is TGCGCCAGCAGCCTGATCCCCCTAGCGGGGGGGAGGTATGAGCAGTTCTTC. The chain uses TRBV5-1 and TRBJ2-1; 12 bases match TRBD2. V shed 4 bases and J 8 bases; nucleotides not matched to a gene: 13. The CDR3 runs 17 residues. Germline CDR1 is SGHRS and CDR2 is YFSETQ.

The chain recombines TRBV5-6 with TRBJ2-3; tentative D call: TRBD1 (6 bases). This CDR3 has 14 residues. Trimming removed 4 bases from V and 4 bases from J, with 13 bases in between. Per the germline V gene, CDR1 is SGHDT and CDR2 is YYEEEE. The CDR3 spells CASSTGQPPDTQYF. In DNA form, the CDR3 reads TGTGCCAGCAGCACCGGACAGCCACCAGATACGCAGTATTTT.

V and J are TRBV23-1 and TRBJ2-2, with 7 positions matching TRBD1. TRBV23-1 is an ORF; its function is uncertain. The CDR3 spans 17 residues. Unmatched junction bases numbered 4, after V lost 0 bases and J lost 0 bases. The CDR3 coding sequence is TGCGCCAGCAGTCAATCGCGGACAGGTACGAACACCGGGGAGCTGTTTTTT. This translates into CASSQSRTGTNTGELFF.

The table lists this clone with a count of one. V is TRBV4-3 and J is TRBJ2-1; 11 bases match TRBD1. This CDR3 spans 16 amino acids. Germline lookup yields CDR1 LGHNA and CDR2 YSLEER. J gave up 8 bases and V 0 bases, and 6 bases lay outside the gene matches. The CDR3, as DNA: TGCGCCAGCAGCCAAGACACAGGACAGGGGGCATATGAGCAGTTCTTC. This sequence encodes CASSQDTGQGAYEQFF.

The chain employs TRBV15 and TRBJ2-5; 9 bases are a match to TRBD1. V gave up 0 bases and J gave up 4 bases; unmatched junction bases: 12. Germline assignment: CDR1 LNHNV and CDR2 YYDKDF (reference sequence). The CDR3 is 18 residues long. CDR3 in DNA: TGTGCCACCAGCAGAGATTCTTTCAGGACAGGGGCAGGAGAGACCCAGTACTTC. As protein: CATSRDSFRTGAGETQYF.

This rearrangement joins TRBV4-1 to TRBJ1-1; the D is unclear. With 4 bases removed from V and 3 bases from J, the gap between germline ends came to 9 bases. This CDR3 has 13 amino acids. CDR1 and CDR2 from the germline V gene are MGHRA and YSYEKL. CDR3 in amino acids: CASSRQEDTEAFF. CDR3 nucleotide sequence: TGCGCCAGCAGCCGTCAGGAAGACACTGAAGCTTTCTTT.

The genes are TRBV18 and TRBJ2-7; the D gene is possibly TRBD1 (5 bases). The CDR3 totals 14 residues. V was clipped by 3 bases and J by 2 bases, with 11 bases between them. Germline CDR1 is KGHSH and CDR2 is LQKENI. The CDR3 bases are TGTGCCAGCTCACCTGCAGGGTTCCCCTACGAGCAGTACTTC. Translated: CASSPAGFPYEQYF.

The chain carries TRBV2 and TRBJ2-2; TRBD1 might be the D (6 bases). Trimming took off 4 bases at V and 2 bases at J, with 11 bases between the two ends. The CDR3 consists of 15 residues. CDR1 and CDR2 from the germline V gene are SNHLY and FYNNEI. The CDR3 DNA sequence: TGTGCCAGCAGTGGACAGGTTGTAAACACCGGGGAGCTGTTTTTT. Its protein is CASSGQVVNTGELFF.

This clone was counted a few times. The V gene is TRBV18, the J gene TRBJ1-1; D is unclear. In germline, CDR1 is KGHSH, CDR2 LQKENI. The CDR3 is 11 amino acids. Trimming took off 9 bases at V and 1 base at J, with 6 bases between the two ends. The CDR3 nucleotides are TGTGCCAGTATTAAGAACACTGAAGCTTTCTTT. Translated, it gives CASIKNTEAFF.

This chain links TRBV29-1 with TRBJ1-1; no firm D call. Germline assignment: CDR1 SQVTM and CDR2 ANQGSEA. The V end lost 6 bases, the J end lost 7 bases, and 21 bases lay between the germline ends. This CDR3 region has 14 residues. CDR3 sequence (DNA): TGCAGCGTGGAGAGGCCCGGAGGAGCCATTGAAGCTTTCTTT. Its translation: CSVERPGGAIEAFF.

This clone appeared once. The chain employs TRBV19 and TRBJ1-4; D is unclear. This CDR3 is 14 amino acids long. The germline V gene encodes CDR1 LNHDA and CDR2 SQIVND (reference sequence). V shed 3 bases and J shed 8 bases, with 13 bases lying between them. The chain's CDR3 is CASSISDTGEKLFF. The CDR3 coding sequence is TGTGCCAGTAGTATCAGTGACACGGGGGAAAAACTGTTTTTT. Full variable domain (missing parts from reference TRBV19 and TRBJ1-4): DGGITQSPKYLFRKEGQNVTLSCEQNLNHDAMYWYRQDPGQGLRLIYYSQIVNDFQKGDIAEGYSVSREKKESFPLTVTSAQKNPTAFYLCASSISDTGEKLFFGSGTQLSVL.

The chain combines TRBV6-2 or TRBV6-3 with TRBJ1-5, with 11 bases identical to TRBD1. With 3 bases clipped from V and 5 bases from J, the junction kept 6 bases outside the gene matches. Looked up from germline, CDR1 is MNHEY and CDR2 is SVGEGT. The CDR3 contains 16 residues. The CDR3 sequence: CASSYWTGGSYQPQHF. CDR3 DNA: TGTGCCAGCAGTTATTGGACAGGGGGCTCTTATCAGCCCCAGCATTTT.

CDR3 nucleotide sequence: TGTGCCAGCAGCTCACAAATGGGGCGGCGGGGGGGCCGGGTGGAGCAGTTCTTC. Protein product: CASSSQMGRRGGRVEQFF. V and J are TRBV7-3 and TRBJ2-1; 9 nucleotides match TRBD2. The V segment lost 4 bases and the J segment 10 bases; nucleotides outside the gene matches: 20. CDR3 length equals 18 residues. Germline V gives CDR1 SGHTA, CDR2 FQGTGA.

V is TRBV4-2 and J is TRBJ1-1; no clear D gene. This CDR3 spans 15 amino acids. The germline CDR1 and CDR2 sequences are LGHNA and YNFKEQ. V was pared by 4 bases and J by 3 bases, with 15 bases between. The CDR3 DNA is TGTGCCAGCAGCCTAAGAGAGGGCTTGGACACTGAAGCTTTCTTT. The encoded protein is CASSLREGLDTEAFF.

This clone was seen once. V and J are TRBV7-2 and TRBJ2-5, with 10 bases identical to TRBD2. This CDR3 comprises 15 residues. Looked up from germline, CDR1 is SGHTA and CDR2 is FQGNSA. The trim removed 2 bases at V and 5 bases at J, leaving 5 bases unmatched. This CDR3 is CASSLLAGAQETQYF. CDR3 bases: TGTGCCAGCAGCTTACTAGCGGGGGCCCAGGAGACCCAGTACTTC.

This chain connects TRBV29-1 to TRBJ2-2; the match to TRBD1 covers 11 bases. The CDR3 has 16 amino acids. The V gene end was trimmed by 4 bases and the J gene end by 0 bases; junction bases not matched to a gene: 4. CDR1 and CDR2 from the germline V gene are SQVTM and ANQGSEA. CDR3 sequence reads: CSVVMDRGPNTGELFF. CDR3 DNA: TGCAGCGTTGTCATGGACAGGGGGCCGAACACCGGGGAGCTGTTTTTT.

The chain has TRBV2 and TRBJ2-7, with TRBD1 matching over 7 bases. Germline V gives CDR1 SNHLY, CDR2 FYNNEI. The CDR3 consists of 13 residues. V lost 7 bases and J lost 3; bases outside the gene matches: 6. This CDR3 is CASTRDRDYEQYF. DNA of the CDR3: TGTGCCAGCACCAGGGACAGAGACTACGAGCAGTACTTC.

There are a few counts of this clone. The rearrangement links TRBV2 to TRBJ1-5, with unresolved D. CDR3 size: 15 residues. Between the trimmed V and J ends, which lost 6 bases and 1 base, there was a span of 13 bases. Germline loops: CDR1 SNHLY, CDR2 FYNNEI. CDR3 sequence (DNA): TGTGCCAGCAGACGGGAGGCAAGCAGCAATCAGCCCCAGCATTTT. Translating gives CASRREASSNQPQHF.

This rearrangement joins TRBV10-3 to TRBJ1-5, with 8 bases that match TRBD1. Germline V gene data show CDR1 as ENHRY and CDR2 as SYGVKD. Unmatched junction bases numbered 3, after V lost 2 bases and J lost 0 bases. The CDR3 sequence is 16 residues long. CDR3 bases: TGTGCCATCAGTGAGCGGACAGGGTTTAGCAATCAGCCCCAGCATTTT. Protein: CAISERTGFSNQPQHF.

J is TRBJ2-5 and V is TRBV11-3; the match to TRBD2 covers 10 bases. The CDR3 consists of 16 residues. The junction had 11 bases not matched to a gene; V was cut back by 3 bases and J by 7 bases. The germline gives CDR1 SGHNT, CDR2 YENEEA. The CDR3 sequence is CASSLVSGGPMGTQYF. For the CDR3, the DNA is TGTGCCAGCAGCTTGGTTAGCGGGGGGCCCATGGGGACCCAGTACTTC.

The gene calls are TRBV6-6 and TRBJ2-7; 8 bases agree with TRBD1. CDR1 is MNHNY, CDR2 SVGAGI, per germline (reference sequence). CDR3 length: 14 residues. Germline trimming cut 0 bases from V and 8 bases from J; bases unmatched to any gene: 6. The CDR3 bases are TGTGCCAGCAGTTACTCGCCGGGACAGGTCAAGCAGTACTTC. Residues: CASSYSPGQVKQYF.

The V gene is TRBV6-5, the J gene TRBJ2-7; no clear D. Germline V lookup: CDR1 MNHEY, CDR2 SVGAGI. Trimming stripped 4 bases from V and 2 bases from J, with 6 bases between. This CDR3 has 12 amino acids. CDR3 residues: CASSSPAYEQYF. CDR3 bases: TGTGCCAGCAGTTCCCCCGCCTACGAGCAGTACTTC.

This sequence joins TRBV7-9 and TRBJ1-2; 7 bases line up with TRBD1. Unmatched junction bases numbered 2, after V lost 3 bases and J lost 1 base. The CDR3 consists of 14 residues. Germline V gene lookup returns CDR1 SEHNR and CDR2 FQNEAQ (reference sequence). The CDR3 coding sequence is TGTGCCAGCAGCTTGACAGGGTTTAACTATGGCTACACCTTC. Protein product: CASSLTGFNYGYTF.

V usage is TRBV5-1 and J usage is TRBJ2-5; 11 positions agree with TRBD2. The CDR3 length is 15 residues. Looked up from germline, CDR1 is SGHRS and CDR2 is YFSETQ. J gave up 3 bases and V 2 bases, and 3 bases lay outside the gene matches. This CDR3 reads CASSFSGGVEETQYF. The CDR3 DNA sequence: TGCGCCAGCAGCTTTAGCGGGGGGGTGGAAGAGACCCAGTACTTC. Complete variable domain (other parts from reference TRBV5-1 and TRBJ2-5): KAGVTQTPRYLIKTRGQQVTLSCSPISGHRSVSWYQQTPGQGLQFLFEYFSETQRNKGNFPGRFSGRQFSNSRSEMNVSTLELGDSALYLCASSFSGGVEETQYFGPGTRLLVL.